The clone carrying this T cell receptor beta chain was seen only once. The sample originates from a study of blood T cell repertoires in COVID-19. The overall study: Both acute and convalescent COVID-19 samples were obtained from the United States, Italy and Spain.

Some clones are missing from TCRdb's copy, which holds only in-frame ones; the method was immunoSEQ multiplex PCR. The repertoire has roughly 220,000 clones, roughly 85% of them found once; the top ten carry 3% to 4.5%. Participant-given clinical history determined each cohort assignment. From germline, CDR1 is SGHVS and CDR2 FQNEAQ. This CDR3 is 12 amino acids long. The ends were cut back, 7 bases at V and 7 bases at J, with 11 bases in the middle. Source material: PBMCs or T cells enriched from blood (not recorded which). The rearrangement uses TRBV7-8 and TRBJ1-5, with D possibly TRBD1 on 5 matching bases. The TCR originated in a woman between 40 and 50 years old with acute COVID-19. The CDR3 DNA reads TGTGCCAGCACTGGTAGGGGCCAGCCCCAGCATTTT. Translating it yields CASTGRGQPQHF.